This T cell receptor beta chain was identified during a study of regulatory T cells in long-lasting Graves disease. Construction of TCR beta libraries relied on iRepertoire HTBI primers and on Arm-PCR targeting CDR3 regions. TCRdb reanalysed the multiplex PCR reads using MiXCR and keeps one entry per CDR3 protein. The table shows about 240,000 distinct CDR3 sequences, with 20% occurring only once. In its sample, this clonotype was seen a few times. Specified time point: newly diagnosed GD, antithyroid drugs for less than 3 months. PBMC RNA was the source of the TCR library. The germline CDR1 and CDR2 sequences are SGDLS and YYNGEE. The J segment lost 4 bases and the V segment lost 2 bases, leaving 4 bases of the junction unmatched. The CDR3 has 15 amino acids.

The sequence was collected from a female donor with Graves disease. This sample comprised peripheral blood mononuclear cells (PBMCs), obtained at new diagnosis, from a patient treated with antithyroid drugs. The rearrangement joins TRBV9 to TRBJ1-2; 11 nucleotides agree with TRBD1. The DNA for the CDR3 is TGTGCCAGCAGCGTCCAAGGGACAGGGGGCTATGGCTACACCTTC. Translated, it gives CASSVQGTGGYGYTF.